The subject of this entry is one TCR beta chain. Assay: immunoSEQ multiplex PCR; the TCRdb copy retains only in-frame clones and omits some. The data contain tens of thousands of clones, under 95% of them singletons. Each patient relapsed following autologous stem cell transplantation, and prior brentuximab vedotin exposure differed. Trimming removed 1 base at V and 2 bases at J, with 8 bases between. Germline CDR1 and CDR2: LGHNA and YNFKEQ. The CDR3 has 14 amino acids. The record originates from a study of PD-1 blockade in classical Hodgkin lymphoma. The chain carries TRBV4-2 and TRBJ2-5, with TRBD2 as a possible D gene (6 bases). The source is a human donor with classical Hodgkin lymphoma. The sequencing used peripheral blood mononuclear cells (PBMCs), collected at baseline. Written as DNA, the CDR3 is TGTGCCAGCAGCCAAGGCCTAGCGCAAGAGACCCAGTACTTC. Amino acid sequence: CASSQGLAQETQYF.